Listed below are T cell receptor beta chains from one sample, sequenced in a study of blood T cell repertoires in COVID-19. Using immunoSEQ multiplex PCR, the repertoire was profiled, and TCRdb retains in-frame clones only, with some absent. The sample shows fewer than 20,000 clones, roughly three quarters of them seen only once. The sample was peripheral blood. These receptors came from a man between 65 and 80 years old with active or convalescent COVID-19. Both conserved end residues are part of each CDR3. D genes are given only for firm matches. A clone size is listed for some rows: how often the clone was seen (once, few, many), or a class if it is expanded.

>TRBD2|-|TRBJ2-3|TRBV4-1
TGCGCCAGCAGCCAAGATCCTATGACTAGCGGGAGTCCAGATACGCAGTATTTT
CASSQDPMTSGSPDTQYF
>TRBD2|once|TRBJ2-3|TRBV4-2
TGTGCCAGCAGCCAAGAAGGGACTAGCGTCACAGATACGCAGTATTTT
CASSQEGTSVTDTQYF
>-|-|TRBJ1-2|TRBV6-5
TGTGCCAGCAGTACAGACAACTATGGCTACACCTTC
CASSTDNYGYTF
>TRBD1|-|TRBJ2-7|TRBV30
TGTGCCTGGAGTGCAGACAGGGAGAAAGGGCAGTACTTC
CAWSADREKGQYF
>-|-|TRBJ1-2|TRBV6-5
TGTGCCAGTCGAGGGGACAAGGTCCTCTATGGCTACACCTTC
CASRGDKVLYGYTF
>-|-|TRBJ2-2|TRBV6-5
TGTGCCACCGTTGGCGGGGTGGCCACCGGGGAGCTGTTTTTT
CATVGGVATGELFF
>-|-|TRBJ1-2|TRBV28
TGTGCCAGCAGTTTAGCAGGGGCTTACCTCTATGGCTACACCTTC
CASSLAGAYLYGYTF
>-|-|TRBJ1-1|TRBV28
TGTGCCAGCATAACGGGGACTGAAGCTTTCTTT
CASITGTEAFF
>-|-|TRBJ1-4|TRBV15
TGTGCCACCAGCAGAGACCCGGGAGCTAATGAAAAACTGTTTTTT
CATSRDPGANEKLFF
>TRBD1|-|TRBJ1-5|TRBV19
TGTGCCAGTAGTCGTGGACAGGCGACGGGGGAGCCCCAGCATTTT
CASSRGQATGEPQHF
>TRBD2|-|TRBJ2-1|TRBV2
TGTGCCAGCGGGGGGGAGTGGGTGGATGAGCAGTTCTTC
CASGGEWVDEQFF
>-|-|TRBJ2-1|TRBV7-9
TGTGCCAGCAGCTTAGGGGGCCGTAGCAATGAGCAGTTCTTC
CASSLGGRSNEQFF